The clone carrying this TCR beta chain was found many times. The target antigen is unknown. The CDR3 is made up of 16 amino acids. Germline CDR1 is SGHDT and CDR2 is YYEEEE. V was pared by 4 bases and J by 3 bases, with 12 bases of the junction left unmatched. Synthesis of cDNA used 5'RACE (with 10-nucleotide random UMIs). One entry per CDR3 protein results from TCRdb running MiXCR on the 5' RACE reads. In the table there are approximately 74,000 distinct CDR3 sequences, about 9% of which are singletons. The data are from a study of neurological immune-mediated disorders. Study-wide findings and caveats: CDR3 amino acid sequences found in expanded clones were never shared across subjects, suggesting private repertoires in all groups. The highest TCR clonal expansion occurred in HTLV-1-associated myelopathy; multiple sclerosis fell below healthy controls.

The chain recombines TRBV5-6 with TRBJ2-7; the match to TRBD1 covers 8 bases. Sample: PBMCs. This clonotype was obtained from a man aged 45-65 years in good health. The CDR3 loop is CASSGDRQGANYEQYF. The CDR3 DNA reads as TGTGCCAGCAGCGGGGATCGCCAGGGGGCCAACTACGAGCAGTACTTC. Together with reference TRBV5-6 and TRBJ2-7, the CDR3 gives the full variable domain: DAGVTQSPTHLIKTRGQQVTLRCSPKSGHDTVSWYQQALGQGPQFIFQYYEEEERQRGNFPDRFSGHQFPNYSSELNVNALLLGDSALYLCASSGDRQGANYEQYFGPGTRLTVT.